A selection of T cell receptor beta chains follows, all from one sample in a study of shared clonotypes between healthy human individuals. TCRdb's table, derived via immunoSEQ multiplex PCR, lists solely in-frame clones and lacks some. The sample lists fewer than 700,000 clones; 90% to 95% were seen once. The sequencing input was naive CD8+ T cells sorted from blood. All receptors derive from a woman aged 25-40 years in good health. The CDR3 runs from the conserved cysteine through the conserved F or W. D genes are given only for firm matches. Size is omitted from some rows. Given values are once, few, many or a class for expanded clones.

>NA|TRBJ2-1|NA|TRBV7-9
TGTGCCAGCAGTCCCAGTTCCAGGACCCACAATGAGCAGTTCTTC
CASSPSSRTHNEQFF
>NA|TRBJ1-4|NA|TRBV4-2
TGTGCCAGCAGCCCCCCGGGAATGGCTAATGAAAAACTGTTTTTT
CASSPPGMANEKLFF
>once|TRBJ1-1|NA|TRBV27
TGTGCCAGCAGTCCCCGTTTTGGGCAGGCTAGCACTGAAGCTTTCTTT
CASSPRFGQASTEAFF
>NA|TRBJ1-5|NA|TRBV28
TGTGCCAGCAGTCCCTCAGGGCCCCAGGTCGATCAGCCCCAGCATTTT
CASSPSGPQVDQPQHF
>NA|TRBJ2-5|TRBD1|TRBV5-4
TGTGCCAGCAGCTGGACAGCTGACAGGGGTGAGACCCAGTACTTC
CASSWTADRGETQYF
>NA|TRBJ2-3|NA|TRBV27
TGTGCCAGCAGTTCCACCCCTCCCGTGCTTGGGCGGGAACCCACAGATACGCAGTATTTT
CASSSTPPVLGREPTDTQYF
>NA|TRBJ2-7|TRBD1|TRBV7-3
TGTGCCAGCAGCCCGGACAGGGGCTACGAGCAGTACTTC
CASSPDRGYEQYF
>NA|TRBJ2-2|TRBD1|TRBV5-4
TGTGCCAGCAGCTTGTGGGGCCCCAGGGGGCATAGCACCGGGGAGCTGTTTTTT
CASSLWGPRGHSTGELFF
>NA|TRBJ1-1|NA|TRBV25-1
TGTGCCAGCAGTGCACTACGCACAGGGCTCACTGAAGCTTTCTTT
CASSALRTGLTEAFF
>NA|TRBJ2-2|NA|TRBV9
TGTGCCAGCAGCGTAGCCAGGGCGAACACCGGGGAGCTGTTTTTT
CASSVARANTGELFF
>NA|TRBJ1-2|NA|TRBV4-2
TGTGCCAGCAGCTTCGGCGACAGAACCTATGGCTACACCTTC
CASSFGDRTYGYTF
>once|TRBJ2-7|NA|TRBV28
TGTGCCAGCTTGCGGGACTTTTACTCCTACGAGCAGTACTTC
CASLRDFYSYEQYF
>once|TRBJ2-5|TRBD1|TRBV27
TGTGCCAGCAGCCCGACAGGGACACAGGGCCCGGTGGAAGAGACCCAGTACTTC
CASSPTGTQGPVEETQYF
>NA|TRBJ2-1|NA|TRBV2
TGTGCCAGCAGTGCCTGGCCTAGCTCCCCCAATGAGCAGTTCTTC
CASSAWPSSPNEQFF
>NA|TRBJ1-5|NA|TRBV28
TGTGCCAGCGGTATATGGCAGGGTTTTAATCAGCCCCAGCATTTT
CASGIWQGFNQPQHF